These 5 T cell receptor beta chains share one sample of origin, sequenced in a study of human T cells and chemical hapten exposure. The time point is: patch test 2, 6 weeks after DPC sensitization. Sample treatment: therapeutic diphenylcyclopropenone sensitization with weekly scalp DPC. A single record per CDR3 protein comes from TCRdb applying MiXCR to the RACE reads. The table lists 80,000 to 100,000 distinct CDR3 sequences, approximately 8.6% of them singletons, with 2% to 2.5% in the top ten. The sequenced sample was whole blood, obtained in connection with sensitization to the hapten diphenylcyclopropenone (DPC). The origin of the receptors is a woman aged 40 to 50 with alopecia areata. Some clones in this sample may be carry-over from other donors' samples.

This clonotype came up many times. The chain is built from TRBV7-9 and TRBJ2-5, with D perhaps matching TRBD1 (6 bases). CDR1 and CDR2 from the germline V gene are SEHNR and FQNEAQ (reference sequence). Trimming took 5 bases from V and 4 from J, leaving 11 bases between them. This CDR3 comprises 13 residues. CDR3 sequence: CASSQDRRETQYF. The CDR3 DNA follows: TGTGCCAGCAGCCAAGACAGGAGAGAGACCCAGTACTTC.

The gene calls are TRBV6-1 and TRBJ1-5; D gene ambiguous. The germline V and J ends were trimmed by 1 base and 9 bases, with 13 bases remaining between them. This CDR3 has 14 amino acids. Germline V gene sequence: CDR1 MNHNS, CDR2 SASEGT. The CDR3: CASSEGSKGVPQHF. The DNA for the CDR3 is TGTGCCAGCAGTGAAGGATCGAAGGGTGTGCCCCAGCATTTT.

The chain recombines TRBV5-4 with TRBJ2-5; 7 nucleotides agree with TRBD1. Trimming cost V 3 bases and J 4 bases; bases outside gene matches: 3. Looked up from germline, CDR1 is SGHNT and CDR2 is YYREEE (reference sequence). The CDR3 is 13 amino acids. DNA of the CDR3: TGTGCCAGCAGCTCCCCAGGGGGAGAGACCCAGTACTTC. Protein sequence: CASSSPGGETQYF.

This clonotype was recorded at least ten times. CDR3 sequence: CASSYTTVRGGYTF. DNA of the CDR3: TGTGCCAGCAGCTACACGACGGTGCGGGGTGGCTACACCTTC. This chain links TRBV6-2 or TRBV6-3 with TRBJ1-2; D remains ambiguous. With 6 bases removed from V and 7 bases from J, the gap between germline ends came to 18 bases. The CDR3 covers 14 residues. Per the germline V gene, CDR1 is MNHEY and CDR2 is SVGEGT.

The J gene is TRBJ2-1, the V gene TRBV28, with 7 bases matching TRBD2. Germline-derived CDR1 and CDR2 are MDHEN and SYDVKM. CDR3 length equals 16 residues. With V trimmed by 0 bases and J by 7 bases, 9 bases remained unmatched. The CDR3 reads CASSLWVAGIGNEQFF. The CDR3 nucleotides are TGTGCCAGCAGTTTATGGGTAGCGGGTATCGGGAATGAGCAGTTCTTC.